Given below is one T cell receptor beta chain in context. Every contributor of samples was a Caucasian grown-up residing in Nashville, Tennessee. The authors ran unsorted PBMC replicate PCRs on around 270 ng DNA, around 27,000 T cell genomes. Sequenced by immunoSEQ multiplex PCR; TCRdb stores in-frame clones only, minus some. This sample has hundreds of thousands of clones, with more than 70% found just once. The trim removed 4 bases at V and 0 bases at J, leaving 12 bases unmatched. The CDR3 covers 19 residues. The germline V gene has CDR1 ENHRY and CDR2 SYGVKD. This sample is drawn from a study of shared clonotypes between healthy human individuals.

This sequence was found in a woman in her thirties or forties in good health. Some clones in this sample may be carry-over from other donors' samples. The sample was PBMCs. The V and J genes are TRBV10-3 and TRBJ2-1; 10 bases match TRBD2. CDR3 residues: CAISASHHLAGGSYNEQFF. The CDR3 DNA reads as TGTGCCATCAGTGCCTCCCACCACTTAGCGGGAGGCTCCTACAATGAGCAGTTCTTC.